What follows are 13 T cell receptor beta chains derived from one specimen sequenced in a study of cytomegalovirus exposure and HLA in healthy donors. Assay: immunoSEQ multiplex PCR; the TCRdb copy retains only in-frame clones and omits some. The sample consists of roughly 240,000 clones, approximately 90% of them appearing once. Sequencing was carried out using PBMCs. All receptors come from a young man in good health and CMV-seronegative.

The V and J genes are TRBV27 and TRBJ2-7, with 11 bases matching TRBD1. The J segment lost 3 bases and the V segment lost 5 bases, leaving 3 bases of the junction unmatched. The CDR3 length is 14 residues. Germline-derived CDR1 and CDR2 are MNHEY and SMNVEV (reference sequence). The CDR3 loop reads CASSRTGGNYEQYF. The CDR3 region has the DNA TGTGCCAGCAGTCGGACAGGGGGCAACTACGAGCAGTACTTC.

CDR3: CVAGTGGYNEQFF. For the CDR3, the DNA is TGTGTCGCAGGGACAGGGGGATACAATGAGCAGTTCTTC. The chain has TRBV27 and TRBJ2-1; 11 positions match TRBD1. The germline CDR1 and CDR2 sequences are MNHEY and SMNVEV (reference sequence). The CDR3 has 13 amino acids.

The count of this clone is one. The J gene is TRBJ2-1, the V gene TRBV10-2; 10 bases line up with TRBD2. From germline, CDR1 is WSHSY and CDR2 SAAADI. This CDR3 comprises 17 residues. V gave up 4 bases and J gave up 2 bases; unmatched junction bases: 8. The CDR3, as DNA: TGCGCCAGCAGTGCTTCTAGCGGGAGTTTACCCTACAATGAGCAGTTCTTC. It yields the protein CASSASSGSLPYNEQFF.

This clone showed up just once. The V and J genes are TRBV18 and TRBJ2-3; TRBD2 might be the D (6 bases). V dropped 6 bases and J dropped 4 bases, with 11 bases sitting between them. The CDR3 length is 13 residues. Germline V gene sequence: CDR1 KGHSH, CDR2 LQKENI. The CDR3 DNA is TGTGCCAGCTCTCCGGGGGTCTCAGATACGCAGTATTTT. It is translated as CASSPGVSDTQYF.

The chain couples TRBV2 to TRBJ2-7; D is possibly TRBD1 (6 bases). This CDR3 region has 14 residues. The V gene lost 5 bases and the J gene lost 1 base, with 12 bases spanning the gap. In germline, CDR1 is SNHLY, CDR2 FYNNEI. The CDR3 DNA reads as TGTGCCAGCAGTAAAGGGACATTTTCCTACGAGCAGTACTTC. Translation gives CASSKGTFSYEQYF. Full variable domain (outside the CDR3, taken from reference TRBV2 and TRBJ2-7): EPEVTQTPSHQVTQMGQEVILRCVPISNHLYFYWYRQILGQKVEFLVSFYNNEISEKSEIFDDQFSVERPDGSNFTLKIRSTKLEDSAMYFCASSKGTFSYEQYFGPGTRLTVT.

This chain joins TRBV28 and TRBJ1-1, with 9 bases fitting TRBD1. CDR1 is MDHEN, CDR2 SYDVKM, per germline. The CDR3 length is 16 residues. The trim removed 4 bases at V and 0 bases at J, leaving 6 bases unmatched. CDR3 sequence reads: CASSSPGTGLNTEAFF. CDR3 coding DNA: TGTGCCAGCAGTTCCCCCGGGACAGGGCTGAACACTGAAGCTTTCTTT.

The chain joins TRBV10-3 to TRBJ2-7; TRBD1 agrees at 9 bases. Germline lookup yields CDR1 ENHRY and CDR2 SYGVKD. This CDR3 has 15 amino acids. J lost 6 bases, V lost 7 bases, and 13 bases had no gene match. The chain's CDR3 is CAIKDPGQGRGEQYF. CDR3 nucleotide sequence: TGTGCCATCAAAGACCCGGGACAGGGTAGAGGCGAGCAGTACTTC.

This clone was counted once. This chain joins TRBV6-6 and TRBJ2-2, with D possibly TRBD1 on 5 matching bases. This CDR3 contains 15 residues. Germline V lookup: CDR1 MNHNY, CDR2 SVGAGI (reference sequence). Trimming stripped 0 bases from V and 6 bases from J, with 11 bases between. CDR3 coding DNA: TGTGCCAGCAGTTACTCGAGTCTCAGGGCCGGGGAGCTGTTTTTT. It codes for CASSYSSLRAGELFF.

This clone is a singleton in its sample. The chain employs TRBV6-6 and TRBJ1-1, with TRBD1 as a possible D gene (5 bases). The CDR3 has 15 amino acids. V was pared by 7 bases and J by 1 base, with 16 bases between. In germline, CDR1 is MNHNY, CDR2 SVGAGI (reference sequence). CDR3 protein: CASTLRAGPNTEAFF. As DNA, the CDR3 is TGTGCCAGCACCCTTCGGGCAGGGCCGAACACTGAAGCTTTCTTT.

The genes are TRBV28 and TRBJ2-7; maybe TRBD1 (6 bases). Germline loops: CDR1 MDHEN, CDR2 SYDVKM. The CDR3 loop spans 14 amino acids. Trimming removed 7 bases from V and 0 bases from J, with 13 bases in between. The CDR3 reads CASTPRGSSYEQYF. The DNA of the CDR3 is TGTGCCAGCACCCCTAGGGGGAGCTCCTACGAGCAGTACTTC.

This chain uses TRBV28 with TRBJ1-5; the match to TRBD1 covers 8 bases. With 7 bases clipped from V and 3 bases from J, the junction kept 5 bases outside the gene matches. This CDR3 is 14 amino acids long. Germline-derived CDR1 and CDR2 are MDHEN and SYDVKM. CDR3 sequence reads: CASTRTGYNQPQHF. The CDR3 DNA is TGTGCCAGCACCAGGACAGGGTACAATCAGCCCCAGCATTTT.

The chain carries TRBV6-5 and TRBJ2-7; a possible D gene is TRBD1 (5 bases). With 2 bases removed from V and 2 bases from J, the gap between germline ends came to 13 bases. The germline V gene encodes CDR1 MNHEY and CDR2 SVGAGI. This CDR3 is 15 amino acids long. For the CDR3, the DNA is TGTGCCAGCAGTTACAGGATAACAGGAACCTACGAGCAGTACTTC. The encoded protein is CASSYRITGTYEQYF.

The chain has TRBV5-4 and TRBJ1-1; 9 positions match TRBD1. Trimming cost V 5 bases and J 2 bases; bases outside gene matches: 4. The CDR3 runs 14 residues. The germline V gene encodes CDR1 SGHNT and CDR2 YYREEE (reference sequence). CDR3 bases: TGTGCCAGCAGAAAGGGACAGGGCAACACTGAAGCTTTCTTT. Residues: CASRKGQGNTEAFF.